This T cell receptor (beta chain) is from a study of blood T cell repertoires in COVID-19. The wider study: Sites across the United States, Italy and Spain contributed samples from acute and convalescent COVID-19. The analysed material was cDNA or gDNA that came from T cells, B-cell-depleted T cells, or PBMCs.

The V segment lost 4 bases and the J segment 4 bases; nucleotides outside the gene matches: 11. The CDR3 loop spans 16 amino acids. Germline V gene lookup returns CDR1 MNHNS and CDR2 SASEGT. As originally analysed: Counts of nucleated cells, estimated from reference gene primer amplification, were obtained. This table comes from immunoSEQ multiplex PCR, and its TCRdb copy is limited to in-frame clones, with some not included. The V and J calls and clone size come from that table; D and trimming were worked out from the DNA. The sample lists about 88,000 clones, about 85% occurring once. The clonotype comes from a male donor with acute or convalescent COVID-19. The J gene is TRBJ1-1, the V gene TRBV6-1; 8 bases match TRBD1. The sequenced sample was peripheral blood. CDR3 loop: CASSAETGGFSTEAFF. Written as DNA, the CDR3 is TGTGCCAGCAGTGCGGAAACAGGGGGTTTTTCCACTGAAGCTTTCTTT.